The clone carrying this TCR beta chain was counted between two and nine times. The data were taken from a study of blood T cells in healthy people across ages. The CDR3 loop spans 13 amino acids. The germline V gene has CDR1 MDHEN and CDR2 SYDVKM. V lost 6 bases and J lost 5, with 13 bases in between. The second PCR ran about 6 to 11 cycles with a sample-barcoded 5' primer and J-beta primers. TCRdb independently ran MiXCR on the 5' RACE reads; one entry per CDR3 protein. The sample consists of approximately 2,000,000 distinct CDR3 sequences, about 39% of them appearing once. The sample consisted of blood. The genes are TRBV28 and TRBJ1-2; a possible D gene is TRBD1 (6 bases). This clonotype originated in a human donor in good health. The CDR3 nucleotides read TGTGCCAGCAGACAGGGTTGGAGGTATGGCTACACCTTC. It translates to CASRQGWRYGYTF.